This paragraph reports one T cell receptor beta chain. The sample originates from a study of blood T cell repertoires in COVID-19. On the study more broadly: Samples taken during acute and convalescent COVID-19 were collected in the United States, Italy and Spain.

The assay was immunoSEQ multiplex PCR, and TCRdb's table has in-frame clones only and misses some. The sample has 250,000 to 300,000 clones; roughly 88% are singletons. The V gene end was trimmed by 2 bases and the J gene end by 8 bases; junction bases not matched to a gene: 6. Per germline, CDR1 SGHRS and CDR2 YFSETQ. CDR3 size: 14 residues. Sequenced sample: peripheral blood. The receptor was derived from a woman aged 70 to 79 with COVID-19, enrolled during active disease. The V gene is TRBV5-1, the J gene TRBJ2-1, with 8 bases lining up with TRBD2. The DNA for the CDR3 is TGCGCCAGCAGCTTCTATCGGGAGGGTGATGAGCAGTTCTTC. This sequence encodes CASSFYREGDEQFF.